This T cell receptor (beta chain) stems from a study of PD-L1 blockade in urothelial cancer. As for the study in general: Blood analysis took place 3 weeks (second dose) and 6 weeks after treatment start. Counts from blood samples showed a median of 141,255 T cells.

Comment on this clone: The antigen remains unidentified.

General study points: In blood sampled pretreatment, TCR clonality below the median predicted better survival.

Stated time point: peripheral blood 6 weeks after treatment start. Patients were diagnosed with urothelial carcinoma, either locally advanced or metastatic. Sequencing used immunoSEQ multiplex PCR; TCRdb keeps in-frame clones, though not all of them. This sample carries 45,000 to 55,000 clones, 70% to 85% of them seen once, and the ten largest clones take 1.9%. The CDR3 is made up of 12 amino acids. The V gene's germline CDR1 is MNHEY and CDR2 SVGAGI. The V and J ends lost 6 bases and 7 bases, in that order; junction bases with no gene match: 5. The material sequenced was PBMCs, taken around atezolizumab (anti-PD-L1) treatment. The clonotype originates from a man between 45 and 60 years old with urothelial cancer. V gene TRBV6-5 combines with J gene TRBJ1-1, with 7 bases lining up with TRBD1. The CDR3 region is CASSGQANEAFF. For the CDR3, the DNA is TGTGCCAGCAGCGGACAGGCTAATGAAGCTTTCTTT.